The rows below give T cell receptor beta chains drawn from one sample of a study of T cells in Graves' hyperthyroidism and ophthalmopathy. TCRdb passed the multiplex PCR reads through MiXCR, listing each CDR3 protein once. This sample has 500,000 to 600,000 distinct CDR3 sequences; approximately 20% occur once, and the top ten carry about 45%. Material for sequencing was blood. Receptors originate from a man aged 35 to 55 with Graves' ophthalmopathy. Each CDR3 is given with its conserved first and last residue.

v_gene: TRBV30; CDR3aa: CAWSVDSEQPQHF
v_gene: TRBV12-3/TRBV12-4; CDR3aa: CASKGTRHLYEQYF
v_gene: TRBV30; CDR3aa: CAWRGTGSSQPQHF
v_gene: TRBV6-1; CDR3aa: CASRGTGKNSPLHF
v_gene: TRBV7-2; CDR3aa: CASRLTGGFNEQYF
v_gene: TRBV6-1; CDR3aa: CASSVQGRSSNEQYF
v_gene: TRBV20-1; CDR3aa: CSAGGTVYSYEQYF
v_gene: TRBV20-1; CDR3aa: CSARDEGLGIAGELFF
v_gene: TRBV4-2; CDR3aa: CATSHGGQGSNEQYF
v_gene: TRBV20-1; CDR3aa: CSASGGRRYTEAFF
v_gene: TRBV5-1; CDR3aa: CASSALRGAEAFF
v_gene: TRBV3-1; CDR3aa: CASSQERGHGYTF
v_gene: TRBV20-1; CDR3aa: CSAWDSPYEQYF
v_gene: TRBV10-3; CDR3aa: CAISESYREQPISEAFF
v_gene: TRBV4-3; CDR3aa: CASSQEERQPQHF
v_gene: TRBV5-1; CDR3aa: CASSWTSYNEQFF
v_gene: TRBV19; CDR3aa: CASSIRRTGRTEAFF
v_gene: TRBV3-1; CDR3aa: CASSLGQGVGEQYF
v_gene: TRBV11-2; CDR3aa: CASSRRQGLNEKLFF
v_gene: TRBV12-3/TRBV12-4; CDR3aa: CASSSPATGSYGYTF
v_gene: TRBV3-1; CDR3aa: CASKRTGELFF
v_gene: TRBV12-3/TRBV12-4; CDR3aa: CASSPRTSRLSYEQYF
v_gene: TRBV28; CDR3aa: CASSFSGAGLHEQYF
v_gene: TRBV19; CDR3aa: CASSIPAGGNQPQHF
v_gene: TRBV6-2/TRBV6-3; CDR3aa: CASSYGNQPQHF
v_gene: TRBV20-1; CDR3aa: CSARGQGGAYEQYF
v_gene: TRBV6-2/TRBV6-3; CDR3aa: CASRLFTGFTYEQYF
v_gene: TRBV28; CDR3aa: CATRGSMSNSPLHF
v_gene: TRBV11-1; CDR3aa: CASSPKRAGSYEQYF
v_gene: TRBV7-2; CDR3aa: CASSQGEASGRLNTGELFF
v_gene: TRBV6-2/TRBV6-3; CDR3aa: CASNIKPGQPRHGYTF
v_gene: TRBV6-5; CDR3aa: CASSYRTGGNTGELFF
v_gene: TRBV5-1; CDR3aa: CASSPYPDSGNTIYF
v_gene: TRBV6-2/TRBV6-3; CDR3aa: CASSRAEDYEQYF
v_gene: TRBV6-1; CDR3aa: CASSPSGQLPYEQYF
v_gene: TRBV4-3; CDR3aa: CASSQASNSGTQYF
v_gene: TRBV11-2; CDR3aa: CASSPWTRATGELFF
v_gene: TRBV2; CDR3aa: CASSGTDGETQYF
v_gene: TRBV5-1; CDR3aa: CASRPSGVQETQYF
v_gene: TRBV5-6; CDR3aa: CASSPNRGHTQYF
v_gene: TRBV15; CDR3aa: CATSRDGTDPNYGYTF
v_gene: TRBV11-3; CDR3aa: CASSLRGGRELFF
v_gene: TRBV3-1; CDR3aa: CASSQDRGQGVYEQYF
v_gene: TRBV10-3; CDR3aa: CAISDNRGILGYTF
v_gene: TRBV6-1; CDR3aa: CASTGLAGGGEQFF
v_gene: TRBV5-1; CDR3aa: CASSLEWGGQPQHF
v_gene: TRBV2; CDR3aa: CASSELGQLTETQYF
v_gene: TRBV12-3/TRBV12-4; CDR3aa: CASSTTGGNGYTF
v_gene: TRBV27; CDR3aa: CASSLRLRGNEQFF
v_gene: TRBV11-2; CDR3aa: CASNPSGGLNNEQFF
v_gene: TRBV6-2/TRBV6-3; CDR3aa: CASSYPRGYSNQPQHF
v_gene: TRBV3-1; CDR3aa: CASSQETPFSNEQYF
v_gene: TRBV10-3; CDR3aa: CAIRSGQGNTEAFF
v_gene: TRBV20-1; CDR3aa: CSARSTGGNGAFF